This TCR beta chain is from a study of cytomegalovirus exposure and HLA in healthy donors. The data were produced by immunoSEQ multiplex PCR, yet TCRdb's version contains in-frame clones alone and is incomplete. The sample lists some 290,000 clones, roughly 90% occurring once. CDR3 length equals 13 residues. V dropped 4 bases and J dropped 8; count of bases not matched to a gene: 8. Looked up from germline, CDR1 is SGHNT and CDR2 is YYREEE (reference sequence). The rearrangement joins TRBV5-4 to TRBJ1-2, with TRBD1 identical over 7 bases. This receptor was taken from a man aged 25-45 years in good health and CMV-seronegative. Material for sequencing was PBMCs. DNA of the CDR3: TGTGCCAGCAGCCCAACGACAGGGTGGGGCTACACCTTC. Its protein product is CASSPTTGWGYTF.